This T cell receptor (beta chain) was documented in a study of beta chain features in type 1 diabetes (dated 2018 in TCRdb). Notes on the research overall: No differences in mean age, gender distribution, total cell number or subset yield were found between patients and healthy donors. A total of over 90,000,000 sorted cells were examined across all samples, and a strong correlation was observed between cell number per subset and RNA yield. In the study, recently diagnosed type 1 diabetes patients and matched healthy donors were compared on the TCRB repertoires of their sorted circulating CD4+ T cell subsets. Regulatory and stem cell-like memory subsets were isolated from only 8 patients and about 8 healthy donors, whereas naive and central memory subsets came from all 28 donors. Overall study outcomes, separate from this receptor: Naive, central memory and regulatory TCRB repertoires appeared to be more alike among patients than among healthy donors. In all four CD4+ subsets, TCRB CDR3 length was moderately but significantly shorter in type 1 diabetes patients. HLA sub-analyses involved small numbers of individuals, so any influence of HLA type on TCRB rearrangement remained unresolved. Sequencing cDNA rather than genomic DNA could over-represent highly expressing activated cells, although activation and CD3 levels did not differ between groups. PCR may preferentially amplify shorter templates, but because patient and control samples were amplified and corrected together, any resulting skew would affect both groups equally. At VDJ recombination sites, type 1 diabetes patients had fewer insertions and more deleted nucleotides, which implies abnormalities in thymic rearrangement.

The germline V gene supplies CDR1 SGHTA and CDR2 FQGNSA. There are 15 amino acids in the CDR3, from cysteine to phenylalanine inclusive. Solely the CDR3 DNA is kept, with 45 bases framed from the first base. V is pruned by 1 base and J by 4 bases, leaving 3 bases of the junction without a gene match. Each donor gave one peripheral blood draw, roughly 0.11 L on average, collected into heparinised tubes. A BD FACSAria II and a panel including CD45RO, CCR7, CD25, CD127, CD95 and CD27 were used to sort naive, central memory, regulatory and stem cell-like memory CD4+ T cells. Every sorted population had a purity above 95%. PBMCs were separated immediately by Lymphoprep density gradient centrifugation and were stained directly, without being cultured. To minimize batch effects, samples were stained and sorted in pairs, one healthy donor with one patient per experiment. This clone has only a few counts. The target of this receptor is not known. Per-base quality was not reported, and no clone a single base away is much larger than it.

The entire isolated RNA was reverse transcribed using the High Capacity cDNA Reverse Transcription Kit, and thus expressed TCRB transcripts were sequenced. Deep immunoSEQ sequencing was applied to naive, central memory and regulatory T cell samples, giving an average of roughly 3.5 million total reads per sample. After sorted cells were lysed in RLT buffer, RNA was extracted with DNase-treated RNeasy Micro or Mini kits, with the choice depending on cell number. Each cell subset was processed separately to prevent cross-contamination, with patient and healthy donor samples processed together. TCRB sequences were amplified from cDNA with the immunoSEQ multiplex PCR, producing 87-bp fragments spanning the CDR3 region. Sequencing of the amplicons was done on the Illumina HiSeq platform. The study's processing was this. PCR bias was computationally corrected using synthetic template baselines, reads within Hamming distance 2 were collapsed, and singletons that could not be merged were discarded. Reads were aligned against IMGT to assign V, D and J genes, CDR3 length and insertions or deletions at six rearrangement sites. Clonotype counts were normalized to sorted cell number within each subset before computing true diversity and Gini coefficients with the tcR R package. The overlap coefficient, calculated on TCRB nucleotide sequences, was used to quantify repertoire sharing. Out-of-frame TCRB sequences from naive cells were analyzed to stand in for the pre-selection repertoire. Not all clones reach the TCRdb copy of this immuneACCESS table, which keeps in-frame sequences only. Checked studies attribute under half of the gap to unresolved V genes and leave the rest unexplained. The V and J calls and clone size come from that table; D and trimming were worked out from the DNA. For this sample there are nearly 700,000 clones; under 15% appear just once. Jointly, the top ten make up 0.022% of the sample.

The TCR was taken from a man in his late teens or twenties with type 1 diabetes. The specimen was naive CD4+ T cells from blood. The label giving this sample's cell subset or site can be read as: true naive CD4+ T cells. This chain joins TRBV7-2 to TRBJ2-1, with TRBD2 matching 8 junction bases. The CDR3 loop reads CASSLVGTSYNEQFF. The DNA sequence reads TGTGCCAGCAGCTTAGTCGGGACTAGTTACAATGAGCAGTTCTTC.